The rows below give T cell receptor beta chains drawn from one sample of a study of glioma-infiltrating T cells after dendritic cell vaccination. Only in-frame clones appear in the TCRdb table, and some are missing; sequencing was by immunoSEQ multiplex PCR. The sample lists around 100,000 clones, around 83% occurring once. The source was blood, collected after dendritic cell vaccination. These TCRs come from a human donor with glioblastoma. Each CDR3 is given with its conserved first and last residue. A D gene is named only where the DNA matches it firmly. The size of a clone is reported for some rows only, either as once, few or many, or as a class for expanded clones.

size	V	J	D	DNA	CDR3
.	TRBV5-4	TRBJ2-7	TRBD1	TGTGCCAGCAGCTCTCCGGGACAGGGCTCCTACGAGCAGTACTTC	CASSSPGQGSYEQYF
.	TRBV4-2	TRBJ1-1	.	TGTGCCAGCAGCCAAGGTTCTGGGCAAACGAACACTGAAGCTTTCTTT	CASSQGSGQTNTEAFF
.	TRBV6-4	TRBJ2-1	TRBD2	TGTGCCAGCAGTGAGGGGACTAGCGGAAATGAGCAGTTCTTC	CASSEGTSGNEQFF
.	TRBV11-2	TRBJ1-1	TRBD1	TGTGCCAGCAGCTTGAACAGGGGCATGAACACTGAAGCTTTCTTT	CASSLNRGMNTEAFF
.	TRBV5-1	TRBJ2-4	TRBD1	TGCGCCAGCAGCTTACAAGACAGGGTCCAAAACATTCAGTACTTC	CASSLQDRVQNIQYF
.	TRBV30	TRBJ1-1	.	TGTGCCTGGAGACAGGGAATCGAAGCTTTCTTT	CAWRQGIEAFF
.	TRBV6-5	TRBJ2-1	TRBD1	TGTGCCAGCAGTGCACAGGGGATCAATGAGCAGTTCTTC	CASSAQGINEQFF
.	TRBV9	TRBJ2-1	TRBD1	TGTGCCAGCAGCGCAGACCCCCCCGGGACAGGCATACACAATGAGCAGTTCTTC	CASSADPPGTGIHNEQFF
.	TRBV5-1	TRBJ2-3	.	TGCGCCAGCAGCTTGGGGACAGCCACAGATACGCAGTATTTT	CASSLGTATDTQYF
.	TRBV4-2	TRBJ1-2	.	TGTGCCAGCAGCCCAAGGGGGGGGACGAACTATGGCTACACCTTC	CASSPRGGTNYGYTF
once	TRBV10-3	TRBJ1-4	.	TGTGCCATCAGTGACGCACAATTTAATGAAAAACTGTTTTTT	CAISDAQFNEKLFF
.	TRBV28	TRBJ1-2	.	TGTGCCAGCAGTTTAGGAGGCACGATCTTCTATGGCTACACCTTC	CASSLGGTIFYGYTF
.	TRBV7-9	TRBJ2-7	.	TGTGCCAGCAGCTTAGTAGCAGCGGGTTACGAGCAGTACTTC	CASSLVAAGYEQYF
few	TRBV5-1	TRBJ1-5	.	TGCGCCAGCAGCTTGGTAGGAGATAGCAATCAGCCCCAGCATTTT	CASSLVGDSNQPQHF
.	TRBV4-2	TRBJ2-7	.	TGTGCCAGCAGCCAAGTCGGGGGTAGGGCCGAGCAGTACTTC	CASSQVGGRAEQYF
.	TRBV9	TRBJ2-2	.	TGTGCCAGCAGCAATCTATTCCTCACCGGGGAGCTGTTTTTT	CASSNLFLTGELFF
.	TRBV5-6	TRBJ1-6	.	TGTGCCAGCAGCCCGGCGGCCTATAATTCACCCCTCCACTTT	CASSPAAYNSPLHF
once	TRBV7-3	TRBJ2-1	.	TGTGCCAGCAGCTTACTAGCGTCGGGGGACAATGAGCAGTTCTTC	CASSLLASGDNEQFF
.	TRBV28	TRBJ1-2	TRBD1	TGTGCCAGCAGTTTGACCCCGGGACAGGGTGGCGGCTACACCTTC	CASSLTPGQGGGYTF
.	TRBV7-2	TRBJ1-5	.	TGTGCCAGCAGCTCCGAGTTTAATAGCAATCAGCCCCAGCATTTT	CASSSEFNSNQPQHF